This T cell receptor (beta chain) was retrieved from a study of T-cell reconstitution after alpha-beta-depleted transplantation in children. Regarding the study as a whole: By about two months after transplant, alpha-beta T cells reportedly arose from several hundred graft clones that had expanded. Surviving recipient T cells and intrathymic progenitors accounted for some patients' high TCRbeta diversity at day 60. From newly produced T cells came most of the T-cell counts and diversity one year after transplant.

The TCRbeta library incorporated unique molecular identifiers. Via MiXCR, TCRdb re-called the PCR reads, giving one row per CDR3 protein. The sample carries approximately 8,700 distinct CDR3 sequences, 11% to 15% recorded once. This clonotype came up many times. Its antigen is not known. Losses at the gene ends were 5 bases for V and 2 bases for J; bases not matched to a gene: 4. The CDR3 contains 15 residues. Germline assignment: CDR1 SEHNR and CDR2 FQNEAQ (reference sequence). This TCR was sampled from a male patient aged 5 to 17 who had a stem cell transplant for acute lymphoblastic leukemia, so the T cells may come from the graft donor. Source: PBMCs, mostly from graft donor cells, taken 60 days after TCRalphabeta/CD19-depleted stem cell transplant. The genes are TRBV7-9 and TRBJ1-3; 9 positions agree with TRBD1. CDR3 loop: CASSPGTGTGNTIYF. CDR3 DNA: TGTGCCAGCAGCCCCGGGACAGGGACTGGAAACACCATATATTTT.